Listed here are 10 T cell receptor beta chains from one sample, sequenced in a study of blood T cell repertoires in COVID-19. Clones were read by immunoSEQ multiplex PCR, and TCRdb kept only the in-frame ones, dropping some. The sample shows 270,000 or so clones, around nine tenths of them seen only once. Sequencing was carried out using PBMCs or T cells enriched from blood (not recorded which). These receptor sequences come from a woman under 30 who had recovered from COVID-19.

The J gene is TRBJ2-2, the V gene TRBV21-1; the table assigns TRBD2, which was not confirmed against the DNA. TRBV21-1 is recorded as a pseudogene. The CDR3 loop spans 18 amino acids. The CDR3: CASSKTSGVPQGTGELFF. DNA for the CDR3: TGTGCCAGCAGCAAGACTAGCGGGGTCCCCCAGGGCACCGGGGAGCTGTTTTTT.

V gene TRBV11-2 combines with J gene TRBJ2-7; 7 nucleotides line up with TRBD1. Unmatched junction bases numbered 10, after V lost 5 bases and J lost 0 bases. Germline V gene sequence: CDR1 SGHAT, CDR2 FQNNGV. This CDR3 has 16 residues. CDR3 loop: CASSIAPGQTSYEQYF. For the CDR3, the DNA is TGTGCCAGCAGCATCGCGCCGGGACAGACCTCCTACGAGCAGTACTTC.

This clone was seen a handful of times. This sequence joins TRBV7-6 and TRBJ2-2; 7 bases map to TRBD1. CDR1 SGHVS and CDR2 FNYEAQ come from the germline V gene. The CDR3 spans 16 residues. Trimming removed 5 bases from V and 5 bases from J; junction bases left unmatched: 11. Here the CDR3 DNA reads TGTGCCAGCAGCGCGCCGAGGGGGCCCTGGACCGGGGAGCTGTTTTTT. It is translated as CASSAPRGPWTGELFF. The full variable domain, its missing parts supplied by reference TRBV7-6 and TRBJ2-2, is GAGVSQSPRYKVTKRGQDVALRCDPISGHVSLYWYRQALGQGPEFLTYFNYEAQQDKSGLPNDRFSAERPEGSISTLTIQRTEQRDSAMYRCASSAPRGPWTGELFFGEGSRLTVL.

This chain connects TRBV27 to TRBJ2-1; 11 bases fit TRBD1. The germline gives CDR1 MNHEY, CDR2 SMNVEV (reference sequence). The CDR3 sequence is 15 residues long. V lost 5 bases, J lost 6 bases, and 6 bases stayed unmatched. The chain's CDR3 is CASSGFGTGGNEQFF. The CDR3 DNA sequence: TGTGCCAGCAGTGGTTTCGGGACAGGGGGCAATGAGCAGTTCTTC.

The chain employs TRBV10-2 and TRBJ1-1; TRBD1 aligns across 7 bases. CDR1 and CDR2 (germline): WSHSY, SAAADI. There are 13 residues in the CDR3. V trimming: 8 bases; J trimming: 0 bases; junction bases outside the gene matches: 3. CDR3 region: CASWGQLNTEAFF. The CDR3 bases are TGCGCCAGCTGGGGACAGCTGAACACTGAAGCTTTCTTT.

The V and J genes are TRBV29-1 and TRBJ1-2; D is uncertain. The germline V gene has CDR1 SQVTM and CDR2 ANQGSEA. Deletions cut 6 bases from V and 0 bases from J, with 11 bases between. This CDR3 region has 13 residues. CDR3: CSVARAANYGYTF. The CDR3 DNA is TGCAGCGTGGCGCGGGCCGCTAACTATGGCTACACCTTC. Using reference TRBV29-1 and TRBJ1-2 for the parts outside the CDR3, the full variable domain is SAVISQKPSRDICQRGTSLTIQCQVDSQVTMMFWYRQQPGQSLTLIATANQGSEATYESGFVIDKFPISRPNLTFSTLTVSNMSPEDSSIYLCSVARAANYGYTFGSGTRLTVV.

The CDR3 nucleotides are TGTGCCAGCAGCCCACTGACAGGGGATGGCTACACCTTC. Protein sequence: CASSPLTGDGYTF. The chain couples TRBV6-2 or TRBV6-3 to TRBJ1-2; 8 bases line up with TRBD1. The CDR3 spans 13 residues. J gave up 6 bases and V 6 bases, and 6 bases lay outside the gene matches. CDR1 is MNHEY, CDR2 SVGEGT, per germline.

The sample holds a few counts of this clone. The CDR3 region has the DNA TGTGCCAGTAGTATACGGGGACAAGGGAGCTATGGCTACACCTTC. Translated, it gives CASSIRGQGSYGYTF. This chain joins TRBV19 and TRBJ1-2, with a weak D call TRBD1 (6 bases). Trimming removed 2 bases from V and 4 bases from J, with 14 bases in between. The CDR3 spans 15 residues. From germline, CDR1 is LNHDA and CDR2 SQIVND (reference sequence).

The CDR3 reads CASSQEGARESHEQYF. CDR3 in DNA: TGTGCCAGCAGCCAAGAAGGTGCCAGGGAAAGTCACGAGCAGTACTTC. The V and J genes are TRBV3-1 (or the pseudogene TRBV3-2) and TRBJ2-7; TRBD1 might be the D (5 bases). V was clipped by 0 bases and J by 5 bases, with 17 bases between them. Looked up from germline, CDR1 is LGHDT and CDR2 is YNNKEL (reference sequence). This CDR3 has 16 amino acids.

The genes are TRBV7-6 and TRBJ1-5; no firm D call. V dropped 2 bases and J dropped 0 bases, with 11 bases sitting between them. CDR3 length equals 16 residues. Germline V CDR1 and CDR2: SGHVS, FNYEAQ. DNA for the CDR3: TGTGCCAGCAGCTTATTGGGCAGATATAGCAATCAGCCCCAGCATTTT. Its protein product is CASSLLGRYSNQPQHF.